These 6 T cell receptor beta chains were sequenced from one sample in a study of beta chain features in type 1 diabetes. Expressed TCRB transcripts were sequenced because the entire RNA isolate underwent reverse transcription. The table came from immunoSEQ multiplex PCR; TCRdb's copy has only in-frame clones and leaves some out. Here the sample spans 300,000 to 350,000 clones, less than 15% being singletons. Points from the study as a whole: Significant though moderate, a shortening of TCRB CDR3s appeared in all four CD4+ subsets of Type 1 diabetes patients.

Antigen specificity for these receptors is unknown. The specimen was naive CD4+ T cells from blood. The receptors were sampled from a woman between 18 and 29 years old with type 1 diabetes.

V gene TRBV18 combines with J gene TRBJ2-7; the D gene is possibly TRBD2 (6 bases). CDR1 and CDR2 from the germline V gene are KGHSH and LQKENI. Between the trimmed V and J ends, which lost 6 bases and 6 bases, there was a span of 21 bases. The CDR3 totals 15 residues. CDR3 residues: CASSPRMGGPSEQYF. Here the CDR3 DNA reads TGTGCCAGCTCCCCTCGGATGGGAGGCCCCTCCGAGCAGTACTTC.

The chain employs TRBV7-8 and TRBJ2-6, with 7 bases matching TRBD1. The V and J ends lost 0 bases and 0 bases, in that order; junction bases with no gene match: 5. Germline V lookup: CDR1 SGHVS, CDR2 FQNEAQ. The CDR3 has 18 amino acids. CDR3 in DNA: TGTGCCAGCAGCTTAGCGGCTTCAGGGGGCTCTGGGGCCAACGTCCTGACTTTC. It translates to CASSLAASGGSGANVLTF.

This clone was observed a few times. The genes are TRBV29-1 and TRBJ1-3; D not certain. CDR3 length: 13 residues. Trimming pared 4 bases from V and 4 bases from J, leaving 11 bases between. Germline V CDR1 and CDR2: SQVTM, ANQGSEA. The CDR3 region has the DNA TGCAGCGTTGCCCCCAACTCCGGAAACACCATATATTTT. Its translation: CSVAPNSGNTIYF.

The chain combines TRBV5-1 with TRBJ2-1, with TRBD2 identical over 9 bases. CDR1 SGHRS and CDR2 YFSETQ come from the germline V gene. This CDR3 region has 16 residues. Unmatched junction bases numbered 10, after V lost 0 bases and J lost 9 bases. DNA for the CDR3: TGCGCCAGCAGCTTGGTAGCGGGAGCGCCGGGCGTTGAGCAGTTCTTC. It is translated as CASSLVAGAPGVEQFF. The entire variable domain, with the rest obtained from reference TRBV5-1 and TRBJ2-1, is as follows: KAGVTQTPRYLIKTRGQQVTLSCSPISGHRSVSWYQQTPGQGLQFLFEYFSETQRNKGNFPGRFSGRQFSNSRSEMNVSTLELGDSALYLCASSLVAGAPGVEQFFGPGTRLTVL.

The table lists this clone with a few counts. This chain links TRBV18 with TRBJ2-3, with D unclear. The germline CDR1 and CDR2 sequences are KGHSH and LQKENI. This CDR3 is 13 amino acids long. Trimming shortened V by 3 bases and J by 2 bases, and 6 bases separated the two germline ends. CDR3 amino acids: CASSPNPTDTQYF. The CDR3 DNA sequence: TGTGCCAGCTCACCCAATCCCACAGATACGCAGTATTTT. Combining the CDR3 with reference TRBV18 and TRBJ2-3 gives the whole variable domain NAGVMQNPRHLVRRRGQEARLRCSPMKGHSHVYWYRQLPEEGLKFMVYLQKENIIDESGMPKERFSAEFPKEGPSILRIQQVVRGDSAAYFCASSPNPTDTQYFGPGTRLTVL.

This clone was seen a handful of times. This rearrangement joins TRBV28 to TRBJ2-7, with TRBD1 as a possible D gene (6 bases). V was pared by 6 bases and J by 3 bases, with 12 bases between. The CDR3 has 13 amino acids. Germline CDR1 reads MDHEN; CDR2 reads SYDVKM. In nucleotides, the CDR3 is TGTGCCAGCAGACTCGGGACACTCTACGAGCAGTACTTC. Amino acid sequence: CASRLGTLYEQYF. The full variable domain, with the rest looked up from reference TRBV28 and TRBJ2-7, is DVKVTQSSRYLVKRTGEKVFLECVQDMDHENMFWYRQDPGLGLRLIYFSYDVKMKEKGDIPEGYSVSREKKERFSLILESASTNQTSMYLCASRLGTLYEQYFGPGTRLTVT.